This paragraph reports one T cell receptor (beta chain). The antigen is not known. This CDR3 comprises 10 residues. The V gene lost 8 bases and the J gene lost 13 bases, with 14 bases spanning the gap. The sample belongs to a study of T cell repertoires in cytomegalovirus infection. TCRdb independently ran MiXCR on the reads; one entry per CDR3 protein. The sample lists approximately 730,000 distinct CDR3 sequences; around 30% were seen once. Study observations and caveats: Dominating the ex vivo response were TCR beta clonotypes that were CMV-specific and HLA-C-restricted. Identification of carriers of CMV plus the relevant HLA was performed using cumulative public TCR beta family frequency.

This receptor was taken from a human donor in good health (CMV status not recorded). Some clones in this sample may be carry-over from other donors' samples. The chain employs TRBV12-3 or TRBV12-4 and TRBJ1-2; D uncertain. This specimen consisted of cultured PBMCs, obtained from culture after CMV antigen stimulation. Here the CDR3 reads CASRGNGPTF. CDR3 in DNA: TGTGCCAGCCGTGGAAATGGACCCACCTTC.